This T cell receptor beta chain derives from a study of PD-L1 blockade in urothelial cancer. Whole-study context: The number of prior chemotherapy regimens per patient was 0 to 3. Samples of blood were analyzed 3 weeks (second dose) and 6 weeks after treatment start.

Worth noting for this clone: As yet, its antigen is unknown.

With 3 bases removed from V and 4 bases from J, the gap between germline ends came to 11 bases. The germline CDR1 and CDR2 sequences are GTSNPN and SVGIG (reference sequence). The CDR3 is 13 residues long. Findings and caveats of the study: Larger 3-week expansion of tumor-associated blood clones was seen in durable-benefit patients. Pretreatment TCR clonality in blood, when below the median, was predictive of better survival.

The method was immunoSEQ multiplex PCR; TCRdb's version includes in-frame clones alone and lacks a portion of them. The sample includes around 100,000 clones, around 85% of them seen just once. The sample here was PBMCs, taken around atezolizumab (anti-PD-L1) treatment. This chain connects TRBV30 to TRBJ2-3; D perhaps matches TRBD2 (5 bases). The TCR comes from a man in his forties or fifties with urothelial cancer. The CDR3 region has the DNA TGTGCCTGGAGCAATGAGGGCCCAGATACGCAGTATTTT. As protein: CAWSNEGPDTQYF.